These T cell receptor beta chains were read from a single sample in a study of human T cells and chemical hapten exposure. TCRdb passed the RACE reads through MiXCR, listing each CDR3 protein once. The table has 300,000 to 450,000 distinct CDR3 sequences, 5% to 6.5% seen once; the top ten hold about 2.5%. The material sequenced was whole blood, taken in connection with sensitization to the hapten diphenylcyclopropenone (DPC). The source of these receptors is a woman aged 45 to 65 with alopecia areata. Some clones in this sample may be carry-over from other donors' samples. Both conserved end residues are part of each CDR3. Each record gives: clone size, V gene, D gene, J gene, CDR3 protein, CDR3 DNA. D genes are given only for firm matches. Some rows have no size entry. The others give once, few or many, or a class for an expanded clone.

few,TRBV4-2,-,TRBJ2-6,CASSQLPGRFSGANVLTF,TGTGCCAGCAGCCAACTTCCCGGACGGTTCTCTGGGGCCAACGTCCTGACTTTC
few,TRBV27,-,TRBJ2-1,CASRHEQFF,TGTGCCAGCAGACATGAGCAGTTCTTC
few,TRBV10-3,-,TRBJ2-7,CAILAAAGNEQYF,TGTGCCATACTAGCAGCGGCGGGGAACGAGCAGTACTTC
many,TRBV12-3/TRBV12-4,-,TRBJ2-2,CASSLDPSGELFF,TGTGCCAGCAGTCTAGACCCGTCCGGGGAGCTGTTTTTT
many,TRBV29-1,TRBD2,TRBJ2-1,CSVLAGGWGNEQFF,TGCAGCGTTTTAGCGGGAGGCTGGGGGAATGAGCAGTTCTTC
few,TRBV5-6,-,TRBJ2-7,CASSTDIPYEQYF,TGTGCCAGCAGCACCGACATTCCCTACGAGCAGTACTTC
-,TRBV29-1,-,TRBJ1-2,CSVEEVGGYTF,TGCAGCGTTGAGGAGGTTGGAGGCTACACCTTC
-,TRBV7-8,TRBD1,TRBJ1-6,CASSLTRTGGSPLHF,TGTGCCAGCAGCTTAACCCGGACAGGGGGCTCACCCCTCCACTTT
many,TRBV12-3/TRBV12-4,TRBD1,TRBJ2-7,CASSFGDRVSYEQYF,TGTGCCAGCAGTTTCGGGGACAGGGTATCCTACGAGCAGTACTTC
many,TRBV20-1,-,TRBJ1-5,CSADPGASNQPQHF,TGCAGTGCCGATCCCGGGGCGAGCAATCAGCCCCAGCATTTT
many,TRBV10-3,-,TRBJ1-5,CAISESMLAGRRNQPQHF,TGTGCCATCAGTGAGTCGATGTTGGCGGGGCGGCGCAATCAGCCCCAGCATTTT
many,TRBV5-1,TRBD2,TRBJ2-1,CASRTAGGIEQFF,TGCGCCAGCCGGACGGCGGGAGGGATTGAGCAGTTCTTC
few,TRBV6-2/TRBV6-3,TRBD1,TRBJ1-6,CASSVTGFNSPLHF,TGTGCCAGCAGCGTGACAGGGTTTAATTCACCCCTCCACTTT
-,TRBV20-1,-,TRBJ1-2,CSALQGNYGYTF,TGCAGTGCGCTACAGGGAAACTATGGCTACACCTTC
-,TRBV29-1,-,TRBJ2-1,CSVAGGFF,TGCAGCGTCGCAGGCGGGTTCTTC
few,TRBV14,-,TRBJ2-1,CASSHRAGISYNEQFF,TGTGCCAGCAGCCATCGCGCGGGCATATCCTACAATGAGCAGTTCTTC
-,TRBV11-3,-,TRBJ1-1,CASSFGTAGAAFF,TGTGCCAGCAGCTTCGGGACCGCAGGGGCAGCTTTCTTT
many,TRBV28,-,TRBJ2-7,CASSLPPAEQYF,TGTGCCAGCAGTTTACCCCCAGCCGAGCAGTACTTC
-,TRBV6-2/TRBV6-3,-,TRBJ2-2,CASPNTGELFF,TGTGCCAGCCCGAACACCGGGGAGCTGTTTTTT
many,TRBV12-3/TRBV12-4,-,TRBJ1-2,CASSFMVSEGYTF,TGTGCCAGCAGTTTCATGGTTAGTGAGGGCTACACCTTC
many,TRBV7-9,-,TRBJ1-4,CASSSQTSNEKLFF,TGTGCCAGCAGCTCCCAGACATCTAATGAAAAACTGTTTTTT
-,TRBV15,TRBD1,TRBJ2-7,CATSRDRTGALSYEQYF,TGTGCCACCAGCAGAGATCGAACAGGGGCCCTCTCCTACGAGCAGTACTTC
many,TRBV7-9,TRBD1,TRBJ2-3,CASSPPLWDRGRSDTQYF,TGTGCCAGCAGCCCTCCTCTGTGGGACAGGGGGCGTTCAGATACGCAGTATTTT
many,TRBV20-1,TRBD2,TRBJ2-3,CSARVVAGSTDTQYF,TGCAGTGCTAGAGTTGTAGCGGGGAGCACAGATACGCAGTATTTT
many,TRBV30,-,TRBJ2-7,CAWSVRAAATYEQYF,TGTGCCTGGAGTGTACGGGCAGCAGCCACCTACGAGCAGTACTTC
-,TRBV12-3/TRBV12-4,-,TRBJ1-1,CASSLTVTRSETEAFF,TGTGCCAGCAGTTTAACAGTCACCAGATCGGAGACTGAAGCTTTCTTT
-,TRBV6-5,-,TRBJ1-2,CASSYTTGTYGYTF,TGTGCCAGCAGTTACACCACAGGGACCTATGGCTACACCTTC
few,TRBV9,TRBD1,TRBJ1-1,CASSPRDSSEAFF,TGTGCCAGCAGCCCCAGGGACAGTTCTGAAGCTTTCTTT
-,TRBV14,-,TRBJ2-2,CASSQSVQNTGELFF,TGTGCCAGCAGCCAATCGGTCCAAAACACCGGGGAGCTGTTTTTT
few,TRBV6-5,-,TRBJ1-2,CASSFLGEVGYTF,TGTGCCAGCTCCTTTTTGGGGGAGGTGGGCTACACCTTC
many,TRBV7-9,TRBD2,TRBJ2-3,CASSHEALGKREEGDTQYF,TGTGCCAGCAGCCACGAAGCTTTGGGCAAGCGGGAGGAGGGGGATACGCAGTATTTT
few,TRBV27,-,TRBJ2-5,CASSWSSLRETQYF,TGTGCCAGCAGTTGGTCTAGCCTCCGAGAGACCCAGTACTTC
many,TRBV4-3,-,TRBJ2-3,CASSQDVGGGDTQYF,TGCGCCAGCAGCCAAGATGTTGGGGGAGGAGATACGCAGTATTTT
few,TRBV20-1,-,TRBJ2-4,CSASPRGSLLAKNIQYF,TGCAGTGCTTCCCCCCGAGGAAGCCTTTTAGCCAAAAACATTCAGTACTTC
many,TRBV5-1,-,TRBJ2-3,CASSSGRTDTQYF,TGCGCCAGCAGCTCAGGGCGCACAGATACGCAGTATTTT
-,TRBV9,-,TRBJ2-1,CASSVGQASSYNEQFF,TGTGCCAGCAGCGTAGGACAGGCAAGCTCCTACAATGAGCAGTTCTTC
few,TRBV4-2,-,TRBJ2-3,CASSQDPSGGLTDTQYF,TGTGCCAGCAGCCAAGACCCTTCGGGGGGCCTGACAGATACGCAGTATTTT
few,TRBV7-2,-,TRBJ2-1,CASSGRTGYQGSEQFF,TGTGCCAGCAGCGGACGTACAGGGTATCAGGGGAGTGAGCAGTTCTTC
few,TRBV5-1,TRBD1,TRBJ2-5,CASSPSTGLETQYF,TGCGCCAGCAGCCCATCGACAGGGCTGGAGACCCAGTACTTC
-,TRBV3-1,TRBD2,TRBJ2-1,CASSHLAQITSGRFSYNEQFF,TGTGCCAGCAGCCACCTAGCCCAGATTACTAGCGGGAGGTTCTCCTACAATGAGCAGTTCTTC
many,TRBV29-1,-,TRBJ2-7,CSVGDGSSEQYF,TGCAGCGTTGGGGACGGCTCCTCCGAGCAGTACTTC
-,TRBV29-1,-,TRBJ1-1,CSAGREAAEAFF,TGCAGCGCCGGGCGGGAGGCAGCTGAAGCTTTCTTT
few,TRBV6-1,TRBD2,TRBJ2-1,CASSGPWTSGGSSYNEQFF,TGTGCCAGCAGTGGACCCTGGACTAGCGGGGGGAGCTCCTACAATGAGCAGTTCTTC
many,TRBV24-1,-,TRBJ1-1,CATSVQPKGDPGPEAFF,TGTGCCACCAGTGTCCAACCCAAGGGGGATCCCGGCCCTGAAGCTTTCTTT
few,TRBV29-1,-,TRBJ2-7,CSVEGLMDHPGYEQYF,TGCAGCGTTGAAGGGTTGATGGACCACCCGGGCTACGAGCAGTACTTC
many,TRBV3-1,-,TRBJ1-1,CASSQGGTEAFF,TGTGCCAGCAGCCAAGGGGGCACTGAAGCTTTCTTT
many,TRBV29-1,-,TRBJ2-2,CSVEDENTGELFF,TGCAGCGTTGAAGATGAAAACACCGGGGAGCTGTTTTTT
few,TRBV27,-,TRBJ1-5,CASRFSGNQPQHF,TGTGCCAGCAGATTCTCGGGAAACCAGCCCCAGCATTTT
-,TRBV9,-,TRBJ2-1,CASSYRRDSGSNEQFF,TGTGCCAGCAGCTATCGTCGGGACTCGGGCTCCAATGAGCAGTTCTTC
-,TRBV24-1,TRBD1,TRBJ1-2,CATSDRASYGYTF,TGTGCCACGTCTGACAGGGCTTCCTATGGCTACACCTTC
many,TRBV6-5,-,TRBJ2-7,CARLRRVGNEQYF,TGTGCCAGGTTGAGGAGGGTCGGGAACGAGCAGTACTTC
many,TRBV6-5,-,TRBJ1-2,CASRTAQGPYGYTF,TGTGCCAGCAGGACCGCACAGGGACCCTATGGCTACACCTTC
few,TRBV25-1,-,TRBJ2-5,CASSEFPDSTQETQYF,TGTGCCAGCAGTGAATTCCCGGACAGTACACAAGAGACCCAGTACTTC
many,TRBV21-1,-,TRBJ2-7,CASSARDSLLPARRYF,TGTGCCAGCAGCGCCCGGGACTCTCTCCTACCAGCTCGGCGGTACTTC